Listed here is a single T cell receptor (beta chain). Antigen: not known. CDR1 and CDR2 from the germline V gene are MNHEY and SMNVEV (reference sequence). The CDR3 loop spans 14 amino acids. The V segment lost 5 bases and the J segment 10 bases; nucleotides outside the gene matches: 10. This sample stems from a study of shared clonotypes between healthy human individuals. Study information: Per-donor plates numbered three CD4 naive, three CD4 memory, two CD8 naive and one CD8 memory. Regarding the study as a whole: Relative to their counterparts shared across all four donors, non-shared clonotypes exhibited diminished generation probabilities. Clonotype sharing across several donors was observed for roughly 5% of naive CD4 clonotypes.

Authors' analysis steps: Filtering differed since immunoSEQ provided only junctions, with no quality scores. The method was immunoSEQ multiplex PCR; TCRdb's version includes in-frame clones alone and lacks a portion of them. For V, J and clone size, that table is used; D and trimming come from the DNA. The sample includes around 1.9 million clones, about 93% seen only once; the top ten take approximately 1.7%. Naivety among CD8 cells was defined by CD45RO negativity and positive CCR7 selection, thereby excluding terminally differentiated effector memory CD45RA+ cells. The chain uses TRBV27 and TRBJ1-4; 7 positions agree with TRBD1. The clonotype was recovered from a man between 18 and 29 years old in good health. Some clones in this sample may be carry-over from other donors' samples. Sample: naive CD8+ T cells from PBMCs. CDR3 amino acids: CASSLRTGPGKLFF. CDR3 nucleotide sequence: TGTGCCAGCAGTCTACGGACAGGCCCCGGAAAACTGTTTTTT.